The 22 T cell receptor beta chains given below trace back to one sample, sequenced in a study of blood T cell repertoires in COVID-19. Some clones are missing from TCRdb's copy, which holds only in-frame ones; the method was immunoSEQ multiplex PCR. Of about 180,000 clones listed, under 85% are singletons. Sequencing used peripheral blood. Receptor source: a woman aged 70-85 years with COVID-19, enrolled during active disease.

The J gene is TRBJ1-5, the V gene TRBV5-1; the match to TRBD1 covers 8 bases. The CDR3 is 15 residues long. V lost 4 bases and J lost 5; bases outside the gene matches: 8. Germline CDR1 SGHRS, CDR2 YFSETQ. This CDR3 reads CASSPEAGGYQPQHF. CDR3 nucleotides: TGCGCCAGCAGCCCGGAGGCAGGGGGCTATCAGCCCCAGCATTTT.

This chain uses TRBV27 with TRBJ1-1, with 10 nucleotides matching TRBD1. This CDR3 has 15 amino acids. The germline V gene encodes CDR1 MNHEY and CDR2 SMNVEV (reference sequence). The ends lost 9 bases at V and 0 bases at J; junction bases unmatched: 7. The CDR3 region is CASRQGANMNTEAFF. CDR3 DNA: TGTGCCAGTAGACAGGGGGCTAACATGAACACTGAAGCTTTCTTT.

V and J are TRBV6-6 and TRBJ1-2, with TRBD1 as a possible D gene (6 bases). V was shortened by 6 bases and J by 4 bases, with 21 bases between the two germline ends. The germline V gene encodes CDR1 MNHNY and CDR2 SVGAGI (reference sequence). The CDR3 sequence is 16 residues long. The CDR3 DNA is TGTGCCAGCAGCACTATAACAGGGTATGGTGGCTATGGCTACACCTTC. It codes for CASSTITGYGGYGYTF.

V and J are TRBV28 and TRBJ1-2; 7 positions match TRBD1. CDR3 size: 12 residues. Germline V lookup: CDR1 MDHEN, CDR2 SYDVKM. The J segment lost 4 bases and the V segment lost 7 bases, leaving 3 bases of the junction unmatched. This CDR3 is CASNTGVYGYTF. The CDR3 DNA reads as TGTGCCAGCAACACAGGGGTCTATGGCTACACCTTC.

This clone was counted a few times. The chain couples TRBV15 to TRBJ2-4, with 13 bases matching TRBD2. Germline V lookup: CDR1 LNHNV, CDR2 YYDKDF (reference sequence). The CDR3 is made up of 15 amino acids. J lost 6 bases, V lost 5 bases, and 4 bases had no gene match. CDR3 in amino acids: CATSPRTSGGNIQYF. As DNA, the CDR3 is TGTGCCACCAGCCCACGGACTAGCGGGGGAAACATTCAGTACTTC.

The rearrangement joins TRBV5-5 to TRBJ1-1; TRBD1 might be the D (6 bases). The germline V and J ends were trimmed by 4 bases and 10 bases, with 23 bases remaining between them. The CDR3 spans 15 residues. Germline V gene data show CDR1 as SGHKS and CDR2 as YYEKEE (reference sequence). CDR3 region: CASSLAGAVGLGAFF. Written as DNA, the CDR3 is TGTGCCAGCAGCCTGGCAGGGGCAGTGGGGCTCGGAGCTTTCTTT.

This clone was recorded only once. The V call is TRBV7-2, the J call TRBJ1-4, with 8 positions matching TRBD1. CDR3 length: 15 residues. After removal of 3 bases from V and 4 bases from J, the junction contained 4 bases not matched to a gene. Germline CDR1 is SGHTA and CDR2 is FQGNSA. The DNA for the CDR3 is TGTGCCAGCAGCTTGGGGACAGGAAATAATGAAAAACTGTTTTTT. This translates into CASSLGTGNNEKLFF.

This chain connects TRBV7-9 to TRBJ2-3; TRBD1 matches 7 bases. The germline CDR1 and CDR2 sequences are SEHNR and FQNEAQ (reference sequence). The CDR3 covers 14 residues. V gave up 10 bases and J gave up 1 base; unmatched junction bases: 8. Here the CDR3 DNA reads TGTGCCACCCAGAACAGGGGAGGCACAGATACGCAGTATTTT. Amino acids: CATQNRGGTDTQYF.

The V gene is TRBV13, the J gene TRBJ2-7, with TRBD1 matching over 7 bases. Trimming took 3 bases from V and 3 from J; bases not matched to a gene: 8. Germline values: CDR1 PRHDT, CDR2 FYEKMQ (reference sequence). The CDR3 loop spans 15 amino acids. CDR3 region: CASSLGDREIYEQYF. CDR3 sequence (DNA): TGTGCCAGCAGCTTGGGAGACAGGGAGATCTACGAGCAGTACTTC. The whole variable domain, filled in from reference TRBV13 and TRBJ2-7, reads AAGVIQSPRHLIKEKRETATLKCYPIPRHDTVYWYQQGPGQDPQFLISFYEKMQSDKGSIPDRFSAQQFSDYHSELNMSSLELGDSALYFCASSLGDREIYEQYFGPGTRLTVT.

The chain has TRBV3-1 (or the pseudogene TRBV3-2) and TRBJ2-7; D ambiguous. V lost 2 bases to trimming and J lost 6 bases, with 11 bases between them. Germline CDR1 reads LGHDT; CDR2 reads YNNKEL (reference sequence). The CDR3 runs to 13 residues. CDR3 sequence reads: CASSQSSRSEQYF. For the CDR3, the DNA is TGTGCCAGCAGCCAATCGTCTAGATCCGAGCAGTACTTC.

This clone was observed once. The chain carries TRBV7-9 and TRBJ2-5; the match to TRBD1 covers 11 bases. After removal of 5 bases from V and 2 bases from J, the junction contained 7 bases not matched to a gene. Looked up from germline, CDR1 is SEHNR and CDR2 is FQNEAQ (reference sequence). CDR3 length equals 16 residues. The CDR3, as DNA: TGTGCCAGCAGCCGACCGGGACAGGGGGGGCAAGAGACCCAGTACTTC. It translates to CASSRPGQGGQETQYF.

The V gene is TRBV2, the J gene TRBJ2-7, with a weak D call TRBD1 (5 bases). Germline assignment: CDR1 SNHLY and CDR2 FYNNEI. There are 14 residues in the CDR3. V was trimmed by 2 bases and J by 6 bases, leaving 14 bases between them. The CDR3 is CASSEIQGRGEQYF. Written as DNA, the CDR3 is TGTGCCAGCAGTGAAATTCAGGGAAGAGGCGAGCAGTACTTC.

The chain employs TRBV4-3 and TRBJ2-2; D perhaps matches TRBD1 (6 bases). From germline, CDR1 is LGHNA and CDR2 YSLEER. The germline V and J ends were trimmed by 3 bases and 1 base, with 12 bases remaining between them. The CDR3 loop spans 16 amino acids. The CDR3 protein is CASSQGDILNTGELFF. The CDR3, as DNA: TGCGCCAGCAGCCAGGGGGACATATTGAACACCGGGGAGCTGTTTTTT.

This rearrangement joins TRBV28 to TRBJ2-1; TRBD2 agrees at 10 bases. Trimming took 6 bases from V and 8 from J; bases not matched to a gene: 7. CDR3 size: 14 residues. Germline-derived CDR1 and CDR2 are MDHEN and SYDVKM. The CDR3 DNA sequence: TGTGCCAGCAGGGCTAGCGGGAGTTTTTATGAGCAGTTCTTC. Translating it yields CASRASGSFYEQFF.

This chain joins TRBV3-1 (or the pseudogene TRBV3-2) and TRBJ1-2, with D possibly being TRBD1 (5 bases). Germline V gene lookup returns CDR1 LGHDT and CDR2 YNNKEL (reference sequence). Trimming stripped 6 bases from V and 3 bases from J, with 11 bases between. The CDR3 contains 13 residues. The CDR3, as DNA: TGTGCCAGCAGTTCCAGGGAGGACTATGGCTACACCTTC. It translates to CASSSREDYGYTF.

The CDR3 spells CASTRGDLGGYTF. The CDR3 DNA reads TGTGCCAGCACTCGGGGAGATCTCGGCGGCTACACCTTC. The chain combines TRBV6-5 with TRBJ1-2; the D is unclear. Germline values: CDR1 MNHEY, CDR2 SVGAGI. The CDR3 runs to 13 residues. Trimming pared 7 bases from V and 8 bases from J, leaving 17 bases between.

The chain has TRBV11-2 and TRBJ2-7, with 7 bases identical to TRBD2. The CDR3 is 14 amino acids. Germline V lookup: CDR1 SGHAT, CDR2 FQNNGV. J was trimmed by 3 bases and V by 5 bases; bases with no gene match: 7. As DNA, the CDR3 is TGTGCCAGCAGCACGTCCAGCGGGGTCTACGAGCAGTACTTC. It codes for CASSTSSGVYEQYF.

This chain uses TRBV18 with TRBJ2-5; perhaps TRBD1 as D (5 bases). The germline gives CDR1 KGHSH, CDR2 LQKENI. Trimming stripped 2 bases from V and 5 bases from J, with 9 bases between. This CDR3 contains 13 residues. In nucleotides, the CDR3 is TGTGCCAGCTCACCATCACAGGCCGAGACCCAGTACTTC. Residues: CASSPSQAETQYF.

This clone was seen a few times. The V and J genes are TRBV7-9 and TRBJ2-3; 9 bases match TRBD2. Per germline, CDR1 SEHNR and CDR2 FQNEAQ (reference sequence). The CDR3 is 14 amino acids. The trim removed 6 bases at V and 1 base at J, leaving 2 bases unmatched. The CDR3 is CASRVAGGTDTQYF. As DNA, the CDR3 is TGTGCCAGCAGAGTAGCGGGAGGCACAGATACGCAGTATTTT.

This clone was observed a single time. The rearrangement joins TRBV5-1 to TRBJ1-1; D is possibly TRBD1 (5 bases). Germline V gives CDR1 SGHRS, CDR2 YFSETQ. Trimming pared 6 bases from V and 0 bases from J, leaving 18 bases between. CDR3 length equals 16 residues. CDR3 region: CASNIMGGAMNTEAFF. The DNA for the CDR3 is TGCGCCAGCAACATAATGGGAGGGGCCATGAACACTGAAGCTTTCTTT.

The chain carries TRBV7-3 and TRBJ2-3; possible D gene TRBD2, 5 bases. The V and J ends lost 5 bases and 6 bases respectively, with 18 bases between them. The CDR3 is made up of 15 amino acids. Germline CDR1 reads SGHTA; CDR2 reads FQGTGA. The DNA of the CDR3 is TGTGCCAGCAGCGGCAAACTAGATTCCCCGGATACGCAGTATTTT. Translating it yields CASSGKLDSPDTQYF.

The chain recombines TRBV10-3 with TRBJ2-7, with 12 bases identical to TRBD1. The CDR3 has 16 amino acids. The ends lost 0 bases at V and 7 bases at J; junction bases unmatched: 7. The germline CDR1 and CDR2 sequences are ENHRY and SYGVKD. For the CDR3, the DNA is TGTGCCATCAGTGAGTCAGTGGGACAGGGGGCTCGAGAGCAGTACTTC. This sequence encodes CAISESVGQGAREQYF.